A single sample gave rise to the 9 T cell receptor beta chains below, sequenced in a study of blood T cell repertoires in COVID-19. Repertoires were generated with immunoSEQ multiplex PCR, while TCRdb's copy carries only in-frame clones and drops some. The sample has 200,000 to 300,000 clones; about 87% are singletons. What was sequenced was peripheral blood. These receptors were collected from a woman in her fifties or sixties with COVID-19, enrolled during active disease.

The chain uses TRBV2 and TRBJ1-4; 7 bases line up with TRBD1. After removal of 6 bases from V and 8 bases from J, the junction contained 18 bases not matched to a gene. Germline V CDR1 and CDR2: SNHLY, FYNNEI. CDR3 size: 17 residues. The CDR3 here is CASSFGQASAVGEKLFF. The CDR3 nucleotides read TGTGCCAGCAGCTTCGGACAGGCTAGCGCCGTAGGGGAAAAACTGTTTTTT. The entire variable domain, with the rest obtained from reference TRBV2 and TRBJ1-4, is as follows: EPEVTQTPSHQVTQMGQEVILRCVPISNHLYFYWYRQILGQKVEFLVSFYNNEISEKSEIFDDQFSVERPDGSNFTLKIRSTKLEDSAMYFCASSFGQASAVGEKLFFGSGTQLSVL.

The chain combines TRBV2 with TRBJ2-3, with D possibly matching TRBD1 (5 bases). Germline CDR1 and CDR2: SNHLY and FYNNEI. The CDR3 length is 14 residues. Trimming pared 5 bases from V and 1 base from J, leaving 10 bases between. The CDR3, as DNA: TGTGCCAGCAGTATCATGACAGGCACAGATACGCAGTATTTT. Translating gives CASSIMTGTDTQYF. Full variable domain (missing parts from reference TRBV2 and TRBJ2-3): EPEVTQTPSHQVTQMGQEVILRCVPISNHLYFYWYRQILGQKVEFLVSFYNNEISEKSEIFDDQFSVERPDGSNFTLKIRSTKLEDSAMYFCASSIMTGTDTQYFGPGTRLTVL.

The V gene is TRBV5-1, the J gene TRBJ1-5; 8 nucleotides agree with TRBD1. Germline trimming cut 4 bases from V and 4 bases from J; bases unmatched to any gene: 7. CDR1 and CDR2 (germline): SGHRS, YFSETQ. CDR3 length: 15 amino acids. The DNA for the CDR3 is TGCGCCAGCAGCACCGGACAGGGAGGAAATCAGCCCCAGCATTTT. It is translated as CASSTGQGGNQPQHF. The full variable domain, rest sourced from reference TRBV5-1 and TRBJ1-5, is KAGVTQTPRYLIKTRGQQVTLSCSPISGHRSVSWYQQTPGQGLQFLFEYFSETQRNKGNFPGRFSGRQFSNSRSEMNVSTLELGDSALYLCASSTGQGGNQPQHFGDGTRLSIL.

V usage is TRBV7-2 and J usage is TRBJ2-1; D perhaps matches TRBD2 (5 bases). Germline V gene lookup returns CDR1 SGHTA and CDR2 FQGNSA. Trimming shortened V by 6 bases and J by 3 bases, and 15 bases separated the two germline ends. The CDR3 is 15 amino acids. This CDR3 reads CASSRTRGGYNEQFF. CDR3 DNA sequence: TGTGCCAGCAGTCGGACTCGAGGCGGCTACAATGAGCAGTTCTTC.

This chain connects TRBV3-1 (or the pseudogene TRBV3-2) to TRBJ2-5; D gene unclear. Germline V lookup: CDR1 LGHDT, CDR2 YNNKEL (reference sequence). V lost 4 bases to trimming and J lost 2 bases, with 11 bases between them. The CDR3 is made up of 14 amino acids. CDR3 sequence reads: CASSPRGLQETQYF. The CDR3 DNA is TGTGCCAGCAGCCCACGTGGGCTTCAAGAGACCCAGTACTTC.

The J gene is TRBJ2-7, the V gene TRBV7-3; tentative D call: TRBD1 (6 bases). CDR1 is SGHTA, CDR2 FQGTGA, per germline. The CDR3 is made up of 16 amino acids. V lost 5 bases, J lost 1 base, and 18 bases lay in between. Here the CDR3 DNA reads TGTGCCAGCAGCCTCCACAGGGCTAAAGGGTCCTACGAGCAGTACTTC. Amino acids: CASSLHRAKGSYEQYF.

V and J are TRBV5-1 and TRBJ1-2, with a tentative D call TRBD1 (5 bases). The germline V gene has CDR1 SGHRS and CDR2 YFSETQ. This CDR3 is built from 14 residues. The V end was cut by 5 bases, the J end by 2 bases, with 13 bases between. CDR3 region: CASRMTAGNYGYTF. DNA for the CDR3: TGCGCCAGCAGGATGACGGCAGGGAACTATGGCTACACCTTC.

The chain has TRBV28 and TRBJ1-2; D is undetermined. V dropped 7 bases and J dropped 4 bases, with 16 bases sitting between them. The CDR3 consists of 14 residues. Germline V gene sequence: CDR1 MDHEN, CDR2 SYDVKM. CDR3 sequence (DNA): TGTGCCAGCACCTCTATGGGGAGGTCCTATGGCTACACCTTC. Translation: CASTSMGRSYGYTF.

This chain connects TRBV6-5 to TRBJ2-1; 9 bases are a match to TRBD2. The CDR3 covers 14 residues. With V trimmed by 2 bases and J by 8 bases, 4 bases remained unmatched. From germline, CDR1 is MNHEY and CDR2 SVGAGI. This CDR3 is CASSYTLAGYEQFF. The CDR3 coding sequence is TGTGCCAGCAGTTACACGCTAGCGGGATATGAGCAGTTCTTC.